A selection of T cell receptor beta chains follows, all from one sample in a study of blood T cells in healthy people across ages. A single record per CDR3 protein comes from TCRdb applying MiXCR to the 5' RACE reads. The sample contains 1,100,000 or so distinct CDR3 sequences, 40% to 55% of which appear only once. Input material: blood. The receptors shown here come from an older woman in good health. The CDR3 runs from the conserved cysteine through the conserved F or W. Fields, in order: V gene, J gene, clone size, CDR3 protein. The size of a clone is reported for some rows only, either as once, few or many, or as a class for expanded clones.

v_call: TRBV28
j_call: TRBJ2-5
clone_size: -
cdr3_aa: CASSRDRELQETQYF

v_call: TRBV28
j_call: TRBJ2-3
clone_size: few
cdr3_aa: CASSSIEQWDSRLAQYF

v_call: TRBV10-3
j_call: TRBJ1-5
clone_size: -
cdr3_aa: CAAQGLNQPQHF

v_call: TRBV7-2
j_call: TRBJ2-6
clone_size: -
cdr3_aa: CASSLGPGGSGANVLTF

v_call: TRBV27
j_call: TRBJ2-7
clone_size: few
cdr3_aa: CASGTGGVYEQYF

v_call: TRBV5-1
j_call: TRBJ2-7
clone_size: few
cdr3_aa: CASSLRLGEVYEQYF

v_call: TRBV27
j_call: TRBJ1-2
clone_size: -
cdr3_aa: CASRHLSTGDNYGYTF

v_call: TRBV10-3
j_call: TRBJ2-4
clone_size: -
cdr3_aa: CATKPALAGGNIQYF

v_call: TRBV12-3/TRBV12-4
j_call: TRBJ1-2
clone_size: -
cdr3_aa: CASSLAGARYGYTF

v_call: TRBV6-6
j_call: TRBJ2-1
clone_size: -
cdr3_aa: CASSYPTGFFDEQFF

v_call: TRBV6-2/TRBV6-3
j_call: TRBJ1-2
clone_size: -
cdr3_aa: CASSFPGSLNYGYTF